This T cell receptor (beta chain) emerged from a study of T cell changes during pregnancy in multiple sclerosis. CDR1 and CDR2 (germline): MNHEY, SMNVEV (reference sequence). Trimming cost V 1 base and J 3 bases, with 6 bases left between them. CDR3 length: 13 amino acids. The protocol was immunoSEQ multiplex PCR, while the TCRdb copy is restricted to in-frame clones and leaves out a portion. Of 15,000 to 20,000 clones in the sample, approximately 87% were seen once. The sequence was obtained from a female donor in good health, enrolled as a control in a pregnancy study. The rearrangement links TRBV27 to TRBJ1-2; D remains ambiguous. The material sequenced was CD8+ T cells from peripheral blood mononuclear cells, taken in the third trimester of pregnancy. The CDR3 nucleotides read TGTGCCAGCAGTTTATTCGGGGACTATGGCTACACCTTC. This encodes CASSLFGDYGYTF.